These 7 T cell receptor beta chains were all obtained from the same sample, sequenced in a study of cytomegalovirus exposure and HLA in healthy donors. PCR involved 60 Vbeta and 13 Jbeta primers. Measured with immunoSEQ multiplex PCR; TCRdb has only the in-frame clones, and not every one. Of roughly 100,000 clones in the sample, roughly 80% were seen once. Sequencing used PBMCs. The receptors stem from a man in his forties in good health and CMV-seropositive.

V usage is TRBV2 and J usage is TRBJ2-3; no firm D call. The CDR3 loop spans 11 amino acids. V was shortened by 6 bases and J by 9 bases, with 10 bases between the two germline ends. Germline V gene sequence: CDR1 SNHLY, CDR2 FYNNEI. Here the CDR3 reads CASSTRRTQYF. In DNA form, the CDR3 reads TGTGCCAGCAGCACCCGCAGGACGCAGTATTTT. Looking up the rest from reference TRBV2 and TRBJ2-3 gives the full variable domain: EPEVTQTPSHQVTQMGQEVILRCVPISNHLYFYWYRQILGQKVEFLVSFYNNEISEKSEIFDDQFSVERPDGSNFTLKIRSTKLEDSAMYFCASSTRRTQYFGPGTRLTVL.

The V call is TRBV12-5, the J call TRBJ2-1; 9 bases agree with TRBD2. The CDR3 sequence is 15 residues long. The germline V gene has CDR1 LGHNT and CDR2 FRNRAP. The J segment lost 7 bases and the V segment lost 2 bases, leaving 6 bases of the junction unmatched. This CDR3 reads CASGLRAGGLNEQFF. In DNA, the CDR3 is TGTGCTAGTGGTTTGCGGGCGGGGGGGTTGAATGAGCAGTTCTTC. Full variable domain (remainder filled in from reference TRBV12-5 and TRBJ2-1): DARVTQTPRHKVTEMGQEVTMRCQPILGHNTVFWYRQTMMQGLELLAYFRNRAPLDDSGMPKDRFSAEMPDATLATLKIQPSEPRDSAVYFCASGLRAGGLNEQFFGPGTRLTVL.

V and J are TRBV28 and TRBJ2-3, with TRBD2 matching over 7 bases. The J segment lost 1 base and the V segment lost 2 bases, leaving 3 bases of the junction unmatched. CDR3 length equals 15 residues. Germline CDR1 MDHEN, CDR2 SYDVKM. CDR3 residues: CASSLAGVGTDTQYF. CDR3 DNA: TGTGCCAGCAGTTTAGCGGGAGTCGGCACAGATACGCAGTATTTT. Variable domain in full (rest from reference TRBV28 and TRBJ2-3): DVKVTQSSRYLVKRTGEKVFLECVQDMDHENMFWYRQDPGLGLRLIYFSYDVKMKEKGDIPEGYSVSREKKERFSLILESASTNQTSMYLCASSLAGVGTDTQYFGPGTRLTVL.

The V call is TRBV18, the J call TRBJ2-7, with D tentatively TRBD2 (6 bases). There are 15 residues in the CDR3. Germline loops: CDR1 KGHSH, CDR2 LQKENI. The V end lost 2 bases, the J end lost 0 bases, and 11 bases lay between the germline ends. CDR3 DNA sequence: TGTGCCAGCTCACCAGGACTAAGCCTCTCCTACGAGCAGTACTTC. It encodes CASSPGLSLSYEQYF.

This rearrangement joins TRBV7-2 to TRBJ2-7; 7 bases are shared with TRBD2. The CDR3 extends over 15 amino acids. Per germline, CDR1 SGHTA and CDR2 FQGNSA. V lost 5 bases to trimming and J lost 7 bases; unmatched junction nucleotides: 14. The CDR3 DNA reads TGTGCCAGCAGCCCGGGGGAGGGTCCCCGGCTTGAGCAGTACTTC. It specifies CASSPGEGPRLEQYF.

For the CDR3, the DNA is TGCAGTGCTCACTCTAGGGATACGCAGTATTTT. Its translation: CSAHSRDTQYF. The chain employs TRBV20-1 and TRBJ2-3; D gene ambiguous. CDR1 is DFQATT, CDR2 SNEGSKA, per germline (reference sequence). Trimming removed 5 bases from V and 6 bases from J, with 9 bases in between. The CDR3 totals 11 residues.

This chain uses TRBV19 with TRBJ2-2, with 8 bases that match TRBD2. V trimming: 4 bases; J trimming: 0 bases; junction bases outside the gene matches: 7. This CDR3 spans 17 amino acids. Germline V gene data show CDR1 as LNHDA and CDR2 as SQIVND (reference sequence). The CDR3 loop reads CASSTLRLASNTGELFF. Here the CDR3 DNA reads TGTGCCAGTAGTACCCTAAGACTAGCGTCGAACACCGGGGAGCTGTTTTTT.